Following are 27 T cell receptor beta chains from one sample sequenced in a study of tumor-infiltrating lymphocytes in primary liver carcinoma. cDNA specific to TCR beta was made from approximately 0.55 ug of total RNA, with a constant-region primer employed for priming. Amplification in three nested multiplex PCR rounds with slightly modified ARM-PCR gave rise to TCR beta libraries. The first two PCR rounds, approximately 10 cycles each, used TRBV1-TRBV30 forward primers and a C-beta reverse primer. TCRdb called the multiplex PCR reads again in MiXCR, with one record for every CDR3 protein. The table records 20,000 to 25,000 distinct CDR3 sequences, approximately 80% of them present only once. Co-extraction yielded RNA and DNA from approximately 20-30 mg of unsorted bulk tissue. The sequenced material came from liver tumor tissue from sampling region 2. Regarding subset: tumor region T2, inferior pole. These receptors were obtained from a woman in her thirties with primary liver carcinoma and hepatitis B virus infection.

V is TRBV12-3 or TRBV12-4 and J is TRBJ2-1; 9 nucleotides align to TRBD2. There are 15 residues in the CDR3. The V gene end was trimmed by 6 bases and the J gene end by 9 bases; junction bases not matched to a gene: 12. This CDR3 is CASSLSGTSLLEQFF. The CDR3 region has the DNA TGTGCCAGCAGCTTGTCCGGGACTAGCTTACTTGAGCAGTTCTTC.

The chain recombines TRBV4-2 with TRBJ2-7, with 10 positions matching TRBD1. CDR3 size: 18 residues. Germline values: CDR1 LGHNA, CDR2 YNFKEQ. Here the CDR3 reads CTNSQEHLGQGGTREQYF. The CDR3 bases are TGTACCAACAGCCAGGAACACCTAGGACAGGGGGGAACGCGCGAGCAGTACTTC.

This clonotype was detected ten times or more. The chain combines TRBV7-2 with TRBJ2-7; possibly TRBD2 for D (6 bases). The CDR3 runs to 13 residues. Germline CDR1 SGHTA, CDR2 FQGNSA. V lost 3 bases and J 1 base, leaving 7 bases between the germline ends. In DNA form, the CDR3 reads TGTGCCAGCAGCTTGACTAGTTCCTACGAGCAGTACTTC. This codes for CASSLTSSYEQYF.

This clonotype is a singleton in its sample. An end of the junction does not agree with germline; a read error may underlie this. V usage is TRBV7-9 and J usage is TRBJ2-7, with 9 bases matching TRBD1. This CDR3 has 16 amino acids. Germline CDR1 is SEHNR and CDR2 is FQNEAQ (reference sequence). The CDR3 loop is CASSPKQGASHNEQYF. The CDR3 region has the DNA TGTGCCAGCAGCCCCAAACAGGGGGCCAGTCATAACGAGCAGTATTTC. Complete variable domain (other parts from reference TRBV7-9 and TRBJ2-7): DTGVSQNPRHKITKRGQNVTFRCDPISEHNRLYWYRQTLGQGPEFLTYFQNEAQLEKSRLLSDRFSAERPKGSFSTLEIQRTEQGDSAMYLCASSPKQGASHNEQYFGPGTRLTVT.

For this clonotype: The junction departs from the called germline gene at one end, perhaps through a read error. The rearrangement links TRBV11-2 to TRBJ1-2; D unclear. CDR1 and CDR2 (germline): SGHAT, FQNNGV. This CDR3 spans 16 amino acids. CDR3 amino acids: CASSTRGGDWSYGHTF. CDR3 nucleotides: TGTGCCAGCAGCACACGAGGCGGGGATTGGAGTTATGGCCACACCTTC.

As for this clonotype: The conserved final phenylalanine or tryptophan is absent from the CDR3, which likely points to a read error. Because the CDR3's place on the DNA is in doubt, the DNA is left out and the CDR3 is given as listed by TCRdb. The V call is TRBV6-1, the J call TRBJ2-7. Germline V gene lookup returns CDR1 MNHNS and CDR2 SASEGT. The CDR3 is 14 residues long, ends included. CDR3 in amino acids: CASSDTHSGSEQYL.

Points on this clonotype: An end of the junction does not agree with germline; a read error may underlie this. The CDR3 nucleotides are TGTGCCAACAGGGAGGTCCCTAATCAGCCCCAGCATTTC. Amino acids: CANREVPNQPQHF. The chain couples TRBV28 to TRBJ1-5; D possibly corresponds to TRBD1 (6 bases). The germline V gene encodes CDR1 MDHEN and CDR2 SYDVKM. This CDR3 comprises 13 residues.

Within the sample, this clonotype is medium-sized. This chain joins TRBV7-8 and TRBJ1-2, with TRBD1 identical over 11 bases. Germline V gene lookup returns CDR1 SGHVS and CDR2 FQNEAQ. With 3 bases clipped from V and 4 bases from J, the junction kept 7 bases outside the gene matches. The length of the CDR3 is 16 residues. In DNA, the CDR3 is TGTGCCAGCAGCTTCGAAGGGACAGGGGGTGGCTATGGCTACACCTTC. Translation gives CASSFEGTGGGYGYTF.

The CDR3 spells CASSSGDTYSGNTIYF. The CDR3, as DNA: TGTGCCAGCAGTTCAGGGGACACGTATTCTGGAAACACCATATATTTT. This chain uses TRBV2 with TRBJ1-3; tentative D call: TRBD1 (6 bases). Germline V gene data show CDR1 as SNHLY and CDR2 as FYNNEI. This CDR3 spans 16 amino acids. The V gene lost 5 bases and the J gene lost 1 base, with 15 bases spanning the gap.

Comments on this clonotype: Sequence at one end of the junction differs from germline and may be a read error. This chain uses TRBV10-3 with TRBJ2-5; D is unclear. This CDR3 is built from 15 residues. The germline V gene has CDR1 ENHRY and CDR2 SYGVKD. CDR3 in DNA: TGTGGCATCAGTGAGTCGGCTACCAGACAAGAGACCAGGTACTTC. Translating it yields CGISESATRQETRYF.

A word on this clonotype: One end of the junction does not line up with germline, which may come from a read error. V gene TRBV7-9 combines with J gene TRBJ1-5; possibly TRBD2 for D (6 bases). The DNA end is more similar to TRBJ2-3, so the J call may be wrong. Germline values: CDR1 SEHNR, CDR2 FQNEAQ (reference sequence). The length of the CDR3 is 14 residues. CDR3 residues: CASSPRENNQPQYF. The CDR3 region has the DNA TGTGCTAGCAGTCCCCGGGAGAACAATCAGCCCCAGTATTTT.

Note on this clonotype: One end of the junction does not line up with germline, which may come from a read error. The chain employs TRBV11-3 and TRBJ2-1, with 7 bases matching TRBD2. The CDR3 sequence is 15 residues long. CDR1 and CDR2 from the germline V gene are SGHNT and YENEEA. The CDR3 region is CVSSRLVVGGYEQFF. Written as DNA, the CDR3 is TGTGTCAGCAGCCGACTAGTGGTGGGGGGGTATGAGCAATTCTTC. Using reference TRBV11-3 and TRBJ2-1 for the parts outside the CDR3, the full variable domain is EAGVVQSPRYKIIEKKQPVAFWCNPISGHNTLYWYLQNLGQGPELLIRYENEEAVDDSQLPKDRFSAERLKGVDSTLKIQPAELGDSAVYLCVSSRLVVGGYEQFFGPGTRLTVL.

Details on this clonotype: At one end the junction does not follow the germline gene, possibly because of a read error. The CDR3 DNA reads as TGTGCCGGCAGGCCAGGAGGGACCTACGACCAGTACTTC. Translated: CAGRPGGTYDQYF. This chain uses TRBV6-6 with TRBJ2-7; possible D gene TRBD2, 6 bases. The CDR3 totals 13 residues. Looked up from germline, CDR1 is MNHNY and CDR2 is SVGAGI (reference sequence).

This clonotype was seen only once. The junction departs from germline at one end; a sequencing error may be responsible. The chain recombines TRBV4-3 with TRBJ1-6; D perhaps matches TRBD1 (5 bases). Germline V gene data show CDR1 as LGHNA and CDR2 as YSLEER. This CDR3 spans 17 amino acids. The CDR3 is CAGSQDLRGTRLSPLHF. As DNA, the CDR3 is TGCGCCGGCAGTCAAGATCTGAGAGGGACTAGACTATCACCCCTCCACTTT.

The sample holds a few counts of this clonotype. One end of the junction does not line up with germline, which may come from a read error. V and J are TRBV11-2 and TRBJ1-1, with D unclear. The CDR3 is made up of 15 amino acids. Germline assignment: CDR1 SGHAT and CDR2 FQNNGV. The CDR3 coding sequence is TGTGTCAGCAGTTTAAAAAGAGGGAGGTTAAATGAAGCATTCTTT. Its translation is CVSSLKRGRLNEAFF.

In DNA form, the CDR3 reads TGCAGCGTTGATAAGGGCATCTCCTATGGCTACACCTTC. Encoded protein: CSVDKGISYGYTF. This chain links TRBV29-1 with TRBJ1-2, with D hard to call. There are 13 residues in the CDR3. Trimming pared 3 bases from V and 4 bases from J, leaving 12 bases between. The V gene's germline CDR1 is SQVTM and CDR2 ANQGSEA.

This clonotype came up once. A much larger clone sits a single nucleotide away, making a read error possible. The chain couples TRBV18 to TRBJ2-1; D possibly corresponds to TRBD1 (5 bases). V was trimmed by 3 bases and J by 4 bases, leaving 16 bases between them. The CDR3 extends over 16 amino acids. CDR1 is KGHSH and CDR2 is LQKENI in the germline V gene. CDR3 bases: TGTGCCAGCTCACCGCAATGGGGCATGCTGTACAATGAGCAGTTCTTC. It codes for CASSPQWGMLYNEQFF.

As regards this clonotype: Germline is not matched at one junction end, which may reflect a read error. The chain is built from TRBV28 and TRBJ2-7; the D is unclear. The CDR3 is 11 residues long. CDR1 is MDHEN and CDR2 is SYDVKM in the germline V gene. The CDR3 DNA reads TGTGCCAGCAGTTTAACTTTCGAGCAATACTTC. It codes for CASSLTFEQYF.

At least ten counts were recorded for this clonotype. V gene TRBV29-1 combines with J gene TRBJ2-1, with TRBD1 as a possible D gene (5 bases). With 7 bases removed from V and 4 bases from J, the gap between germline ends came to 11 bases. Looked up from germline, CDR1 is SQVTM and CDR2 is ANQGSEA. The CDR3 spans 12 residues. The CDR3 is CSDRIDYNEQFF. In nucleotides, the CDR3 is TGCAGCGACAGGATTGATTACAATGAGCAGTTCTTC.

Details on this clonotype: An end of the junction does not agree with germline; a read error may underlie this. The V call is TRBV5-4, the J call TRBJ2-1; 7 bases are shared with TRBD2. The length of the CDR3 is 15 residues. Germline lookup yields CDR1 SGHNT and CDR2 YYREEE (reference sequence). The CDR3 DNA sequence: TGTGCCAGCGCGGGCGGACTAGAGGCCTACAATGAACAGTTCTTC. This translates into CASAGGLEAYNEQFF.

As for this clonotype: A read error is likely, as this CDR3 ends without the conserved phenylalanine or tryptophan. It is unclear where the CDR3 begins or ends on the DNA, so no DNA is shown, and the CDR3 is as TCRdb lists it. The chain has TRBV6-5 and TRBJ2-2; the D call in the table, TRBD1, was not verified against the DNA. Germline V lookup: CDR1 MNHEY, CDR2 SVGAGI. The CDR3 numbers 15 amino acids, ends counted. The CDR3 loop reads CASSPRTGFTGELYL.

As concerns this clonotype: One end of the junction fails to match germline, which may point to a read error. The chain links TRBV10-3 to TRBJ2-1; a possible D gene is TRBD2 (5 bases). Germline CDR1 and CDR2: ENHRY and SYGVKD. The CDR3 is 14 amino acids. The CDR3 here is CAISSTETRDEQFF. CDR3 bases: TGTGCCATCAGTTCCACGGAGACCCGGGATGAACAGTTCTTC.

On this clonotype itself: One end of the junction fails to match germline, which may point to a read error. V gene TRBV11-2 combines with J gene TRBJ2-7, with unresolved D. The length of the CDR3 is 13 residues. Per the germline V gene, CDR1 is SGHAT and CDR2 is FQNNGV. CDR3 DNA sequence: TGTGTCAGCAGCTTATGCTCAAACTACGAGCGGTACTTC. Its translation is CVSSLCSNYERYF.

This clonotype was recorded many times. V usage is TRBV12-3 or TRBV12-4 and J usage is TRBJ1-2; 8 bases align to TRBD1. V dropped 5 bases and J dropped 0; count of bases not matched to a gene: 5. This CDR3 has 15 amino acids. This chain's CDR3 is CASSLRDRPNYGYTF. The CDR3 DNA sequence: TGTGCCAGCAGTCTCCGGGACAGGCCTAACTATGGCTACACCTTC.

CDR3 DNA: TGTGCCAGCAGTTATAACGGAGGCAGCGGCTACACCTTC. This encodes CASSYNGGSGYTF. The chain recombines TRBV6-5 with TRBJ1-2, with D uncertain. V was pared by 3 bases and J by 8 bases, with 13 bases between. This CDR3 contains 13 residues. The germline gives CDR1 MNHEY, CDR2 SVGAGI.

Remarks on this clonotype: The junction departs from the called germline gene at one end, perhaps through a read error. V is TRBV5-1 and J is TRBJ2-2; tentatively, D is TRBD1 (6 bases). In germline, CDR1 is SGHRS, CDR2 YFSETQ. The CDR3 consists of 17 residues. The chain's CDR3 is CASSLGHRDKNTGELLF. For the CDR3, the DNA is TGCGCCAGCAGCTTGGGGCACAGGGACAAGAACACCGGAGAGCTGTTATTT.

A word on this clonotype: At one end the junction does not follow the germline gene, possibly because of a read error. The genes are TRBV11-2 and TRBJ2-3; 7 bases are a match to TRBD2. The CDR3 runs to 15 residues. Germline V lookup: CDR1 SGHAT, CDR2 FQNNGV. CDR3 in amino acids: CARSSGSGRADTQYF. The DNA of the CDR3 is TGTGCCAGAAGCTCAGGAAGTGGGAGGGCTGATACGCAGTATTTT.